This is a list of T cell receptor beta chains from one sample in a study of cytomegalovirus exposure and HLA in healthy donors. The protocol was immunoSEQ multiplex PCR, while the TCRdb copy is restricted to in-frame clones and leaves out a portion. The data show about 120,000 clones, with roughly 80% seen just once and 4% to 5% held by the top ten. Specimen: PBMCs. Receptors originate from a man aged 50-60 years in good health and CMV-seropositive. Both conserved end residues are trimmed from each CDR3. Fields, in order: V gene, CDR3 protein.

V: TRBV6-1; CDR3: ASSPLRGGAYEQF
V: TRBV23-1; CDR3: ASRASGTGAYEQY
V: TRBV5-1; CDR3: ASTPGAGARDTQY
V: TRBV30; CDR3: AWSGGVGGQYYGYT
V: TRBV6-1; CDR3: ASSEFWDSADTQY
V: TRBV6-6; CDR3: ASGNGGGHTEAF
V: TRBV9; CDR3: ASSVATGRLGEKLF
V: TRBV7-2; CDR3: ASSPSGGFREAF
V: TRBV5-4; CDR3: ASSHSNGGDTQY
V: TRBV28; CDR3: ASRAGEGYGYT
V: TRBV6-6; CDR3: ASSYQSSTDTQY
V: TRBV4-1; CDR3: ASSQEGPAGVTSSYNEQF
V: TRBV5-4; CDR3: ASSLSPTGPIAEAF
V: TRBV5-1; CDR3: ASSLEAGGFSGANVLT
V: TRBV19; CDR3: ASKGRGTDTQY
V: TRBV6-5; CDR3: ASSYRRIDTQY
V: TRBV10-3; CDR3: AISESTVVTGNTIY
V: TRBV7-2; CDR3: ASSPQTGTSNYGYT
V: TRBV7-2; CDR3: ASSSTGYDTQY
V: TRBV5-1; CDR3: ASGTGNSPLH
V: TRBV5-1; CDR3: ASRGGLADNQPQH
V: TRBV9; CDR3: ASSVAQGRAGELF
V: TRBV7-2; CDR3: ASTKAGTFDEQY
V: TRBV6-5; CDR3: ASSYVTSAAYEQY
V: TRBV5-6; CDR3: ASSFGQGVLQPQH
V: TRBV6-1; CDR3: ASKVGTANEKLF
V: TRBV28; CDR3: ASSPLGQATNYGYT
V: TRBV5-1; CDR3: ASSSYQNTEAF
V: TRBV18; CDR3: ASSHKGGAEAF
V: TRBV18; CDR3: ASSPALGQVNTEAF
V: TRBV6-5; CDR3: ASSYVQGSYGYT